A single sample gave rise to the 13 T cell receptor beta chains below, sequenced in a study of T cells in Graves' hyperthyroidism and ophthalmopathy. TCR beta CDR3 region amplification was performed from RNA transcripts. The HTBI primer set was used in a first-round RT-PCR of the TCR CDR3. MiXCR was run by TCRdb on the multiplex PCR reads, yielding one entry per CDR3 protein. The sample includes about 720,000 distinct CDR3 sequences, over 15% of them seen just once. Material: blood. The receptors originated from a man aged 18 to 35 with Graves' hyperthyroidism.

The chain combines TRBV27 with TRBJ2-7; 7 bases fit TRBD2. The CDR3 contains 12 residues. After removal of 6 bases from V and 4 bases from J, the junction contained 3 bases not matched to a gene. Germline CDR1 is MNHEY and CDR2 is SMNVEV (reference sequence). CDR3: CASRGGVYEQYF. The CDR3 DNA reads TGTGCCAGCAGGGGAGGGGTTTACGAGCAGTACTTC.

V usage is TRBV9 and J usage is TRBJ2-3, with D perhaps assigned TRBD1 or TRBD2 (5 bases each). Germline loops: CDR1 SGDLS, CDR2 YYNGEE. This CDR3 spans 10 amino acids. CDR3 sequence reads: CQHGADTQYF. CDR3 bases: TGTCAACACGGGGCGGATACGCAGTATTTT.

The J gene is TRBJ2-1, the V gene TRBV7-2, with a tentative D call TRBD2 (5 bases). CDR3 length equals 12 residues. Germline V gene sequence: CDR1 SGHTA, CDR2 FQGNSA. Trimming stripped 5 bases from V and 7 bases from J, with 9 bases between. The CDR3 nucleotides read TGTGCCAGCAGCCAGGACTTAAATGAGCAGTTCTTC. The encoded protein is CASSQDLNEQFF. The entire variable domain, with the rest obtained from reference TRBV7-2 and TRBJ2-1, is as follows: GAGVSQSPSNKVTEKGKDVELRCDPISGHTALYWYRQSLGQGLEFLIYFQGNSAPDKSGLPSDRFSAERTGGSVSTLTIQRTQQEDSAVYLCASSQDLNEQFFGPGTRLTVL.

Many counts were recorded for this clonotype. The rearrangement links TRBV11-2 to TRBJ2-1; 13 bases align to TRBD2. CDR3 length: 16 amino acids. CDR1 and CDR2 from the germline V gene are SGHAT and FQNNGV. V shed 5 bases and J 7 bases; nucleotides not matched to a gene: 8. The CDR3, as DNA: TGTGCCAGCAGCACGGGACTAGCGGGAAGTTATAATGAGCAGTTCTTC. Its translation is CASSTGLAGSYNEQFF.

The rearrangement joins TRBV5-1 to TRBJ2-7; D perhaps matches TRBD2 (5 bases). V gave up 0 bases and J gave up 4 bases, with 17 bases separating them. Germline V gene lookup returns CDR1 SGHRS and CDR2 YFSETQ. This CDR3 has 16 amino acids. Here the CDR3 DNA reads TGCGCCAGCAGCTTGGAGGCGCGAAGCGGAAGATACGAGCAGTACTTC. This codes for CASSLEARSGRYEQYF. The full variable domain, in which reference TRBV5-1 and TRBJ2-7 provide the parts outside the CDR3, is KAGVTQTPRYLIKTRGQQVTLSCSPISGHRSVSWYQQTPGQGLQFLFEYFSETQRNKGNFPGRFSGRQFSNSRSEMNVSTLELGDSALYLCASSLEARSGRYEQYFGPGTRLTVT.

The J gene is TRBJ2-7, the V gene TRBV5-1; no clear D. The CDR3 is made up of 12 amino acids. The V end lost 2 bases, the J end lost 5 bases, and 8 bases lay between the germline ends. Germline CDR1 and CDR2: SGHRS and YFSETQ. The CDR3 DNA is TGCGCCAGCAGCTTTTCCCCGGACGAGCAGTACTTC. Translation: CASSFSPDEQYF.

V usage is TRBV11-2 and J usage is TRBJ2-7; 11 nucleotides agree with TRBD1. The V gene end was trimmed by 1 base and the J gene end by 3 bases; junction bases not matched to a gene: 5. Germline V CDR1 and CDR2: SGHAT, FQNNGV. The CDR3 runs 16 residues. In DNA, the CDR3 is TGTGCCAGCAGCTTAGGGACAGGGGGCTTTAGCTACGAGCAGTACTTC. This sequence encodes CASSLGTGGFSYEQYF. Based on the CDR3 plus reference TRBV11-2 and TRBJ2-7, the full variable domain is EAGVAQSPRYKIIEKRQSVAFWCNPISGHATLYWYQQILGQGPKLLIQFQNNGVVDDSQLPKDRFSAERLKGVDSTLKIQPAKLEDSAVYLCASSLGTGGFSYEQYFGPGTRLTVT.

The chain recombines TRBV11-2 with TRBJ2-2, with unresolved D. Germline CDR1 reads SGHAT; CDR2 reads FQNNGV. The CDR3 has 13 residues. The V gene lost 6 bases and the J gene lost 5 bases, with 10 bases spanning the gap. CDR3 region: CASSPTSTGELFF. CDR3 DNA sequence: TGTGCCAGCAGTCCCACCTCGACCGGGGAGCTGTTTTTT.

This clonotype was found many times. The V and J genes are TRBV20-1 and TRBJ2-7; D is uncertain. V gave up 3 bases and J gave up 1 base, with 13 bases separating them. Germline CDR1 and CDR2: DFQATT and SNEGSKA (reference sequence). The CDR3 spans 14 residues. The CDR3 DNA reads TGCAGTGCTAGTCTTCCCTCCTCGTCCTACGAGCAGTACTTC. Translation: CSASLPSSSYEQYF.

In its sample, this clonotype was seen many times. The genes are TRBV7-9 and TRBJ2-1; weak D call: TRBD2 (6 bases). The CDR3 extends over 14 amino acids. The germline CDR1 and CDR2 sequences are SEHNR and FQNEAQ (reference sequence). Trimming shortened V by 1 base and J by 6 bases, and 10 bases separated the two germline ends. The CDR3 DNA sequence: TGTGCCAGCAGCTTAGTGGGTAGCGGCAATGAGCAGTTCTTC. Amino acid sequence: CASSLVGSGNEQFF.

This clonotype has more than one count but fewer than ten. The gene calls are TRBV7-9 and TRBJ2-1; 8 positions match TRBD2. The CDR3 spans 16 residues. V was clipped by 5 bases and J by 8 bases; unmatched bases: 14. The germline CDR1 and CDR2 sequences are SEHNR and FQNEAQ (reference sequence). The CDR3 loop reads CASSPPRREVRDEQFF. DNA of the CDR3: TGTGCCAGCAGCCCACCGAGGCGGGAGGTCCGGGATGAGCAGTTCTTC.

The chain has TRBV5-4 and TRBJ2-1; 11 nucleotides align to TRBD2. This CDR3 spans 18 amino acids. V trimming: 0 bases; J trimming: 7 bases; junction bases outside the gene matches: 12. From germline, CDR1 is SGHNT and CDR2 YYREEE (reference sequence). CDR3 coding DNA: TGTGCCAGCAGCTTGGATTTTAAGACTAGCGGGATAACGAATGAGCAGTTCTTC. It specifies CASSLDFKTSGITNEQFF. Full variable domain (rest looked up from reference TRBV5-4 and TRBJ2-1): ETGVTQSPTHLIKTRGQQVTLRCSSQSGHNTVSWYQQALGQGPQFIFQYYREEENGRGNFPPRFSGLQFPNYSSELNVNALELDDSALYLCASSLDFKTSGITNEQFFGPGTRLTVL.

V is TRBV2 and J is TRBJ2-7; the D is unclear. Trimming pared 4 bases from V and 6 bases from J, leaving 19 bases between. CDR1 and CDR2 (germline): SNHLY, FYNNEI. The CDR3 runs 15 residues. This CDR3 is CASSAIRSASREQYF. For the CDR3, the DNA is TGTGCCAGCAGTGCCATACGGTCGGCTTCGCGCGAGCAGTACTTC.